These 32 T cell receptor beta chains were all obtained from the same sample, sequenced in a study of blood T cell repertoires in COVID-19 (dated by TCRdb to about 2020). Receptor amplification or capture employed the immunoSEQ multiplex PCR assay. TCRdb carries this immuneACCESS record with in-frame sequences only. Its versions omit some clonotypes, under half of them owing to an unresolved V gene in the studies checked, with the rest unexplained. The sample yields a few hundred thousand clones; about four fifths were counted once. Roughly 2.8% of the sample is taken by the ten largest. The specimen sequenced was peripheral blood. Receptors originate from a man between 50 and 59 years old with active or convalescent COVID-19.

CDR3 bases: TGTGCCACCCTCCCATCGGGACTAGCGTCCCACAATGAGCAGTTCTTC. Protein sequence: CATLPSGLASHNEQFF. This chain connects TRBV10-3 to TRBJ2-1; 10 nucleotides match TRBD2. This CDR3 spans 16 amino acids. Germline CDR1 and CDR2: ENHRY and SYGVKD. The junction had 14 bases not matched to a gene; V was cut back by 10 bases and J by 5 bases.

V is TRBV27 and J is TRBJ1-1, with D uncertain. Germline V gene sequence: CDR1 MNHEY, CDR2 SMNVEV (reference sequence). The CDR3 is 15 residues long. The V end lost 5 bases, the J end lost 6 bases, and 19 bases lay between the germline ends. CDR3 in amino acids: CASSPRSFSGSEAFF. In DNA, the CDR3 is TGTGCCAGCAGTCCCCGGTCCTTTTCGGGTTCTGAAGCTTTCTTT.

The chain employs TRBV29-1 and TRBJ2-7, with TRBD1 matching 8 bases. Per germline, CDR1 SQVTM and CDR2 ANQGSEA. The length of the CDR3 is 13 residues. After removal of 4 bases from V and 1 base from J, the junction contained 3 bases not matched to a gene. CDR3 nucleotide sequence: TGCAGCGTTGTTCAGGGGGCGTCCTACGAGCAGTACTTC. Its protein is CSVVQGASYEQYF.

This sequence joins TRBV9 and TRBJ2-4; perhaps TRBD2 as D (5 bases). CDR3 length: 13 amino acids. Trimming removed 0 bases from V and 11 bases from J, with 12 bases in between. Germline V CDR1 and CDR2: SGDLS, YYNGEE. The CDR3 reads CASSVGAGGFQYF. CDR3 DNA: TGTGCCAGCAGCGTAGGGGCGGGCGGGTTTCAGTACTTC.

The chain uses TRBV5-1 and TRBJ2-2, with 11 positions matching TRBD2. There are 17 residues in the CDR3. Germline-derived CDR1 and CDR2 are SGHRS and YFSETQ. J lost 6 bases, V lost 9 bases, and 16 bases had no gene match. The CDR3 region has the DNA TGCGCCACCAGGGAGGGACTAGCGGATTCACACGCCGGGGAGCTGTTTTTT. This encodes CATREGLADSHAGELFF. The full variable domain, with the rest looked up from reference TRBV5-1 and TRBJ2-2, is KAGVTQTPRYLIKTRGQQVTLSCSPISGHRSVSWYQQTPGQGLQFLFEYFSETQRNKGNFPGRFSGRQFSNSRSEMNVSTLELGDSALYLCATREGLADSHAGELFFGEGSRLTVL.

A note on this clone: One end of the junction fails to match germline, which may point to a read error. The rearrangement uses TRBV2 and TRBJ2-7; no clear D gene. The CDR3 length is 11 residues. Germline CDR1 and CDR2: SNHLY and FYNNEI. CDR3 sequence: CASSVEQVFCF. For the CDR3, the DNA is TGTGCCAGCAGTGTAGAGCAGGTCTTTTGCTTC. Looking up the rest from reference TRBV2 and TRBJ2-7 gives the full variable domain: EPEVTQTPSHQVTQMGQEVILRCVPISNHLYFYWYRQILGQKVEFLVSFYNNEISEKSEIFDDQFSVERPDGSNFTLKIRSTKLEDSAMYFCASSVEQVFCFGPGTRLTVT.

The chain uses TRBV10-3 and TRBJ2-1; 16 bases agree with TRBD2. With V trimmed by 6 bases and J by 7 bases, 9 bases remained unmatched. Germline V lookup: CDR1 ENHRY, CDR2 SYGVKD. The CDR3 covers 17 residues. The CDR3 nucleotides are TGTGCCATCAGCCGGGGACTAGCGGGGGGGCAAAGTAATGAGCAGTTCTTC. Encoded protein: CAISRGLAGGQSNEQFF.

V usage is TRBV5-1 and J usage is TRBJ2-7, with D perhaps matching TRBD2 (5 bases). Trimming cost V 4 bases and J 0 bases, with 11 bases left between them. The CDR3 sequence is 14 residues long. Germline CDR1 is SGHRS and CDR2 is YFSETQ. The CDR3 DNA follows: TGCGCCAGCAGCCCGCCGGGGTACTCCTACGAGCAGTACTTC. Its translation: CASSPPGYSYEQYF.

This clone was detected once. The rearrangement joins TRBV6-6 to TRBJ2-2; 8 bases match TRBD2. Per germline, CDR1 MNHNY and CDR2 SVGAGI (reference sequence). This CDR3 comprises 16 residues. J gave up 0 bases and V 6 bases, and 6 bases lay outside the gene matches. DNA of the CDR3: TGTGCCAGCAGCGTACTAGCGGCCCCGAACACCGGGGAGCTGTTTTTT. This gives the protein CASSVLAAPNTGELFF.

V is TRBV6-5 and J is TRBJ1-5; no clear D gene. V dropped 8 bases and J dropped 0 bases, with 5 bases sitting between them. CDR3 length equals 12 residues. Germline assignment: CDR1 MNHEY and CDR2 SVGAGI. CDR3 loop: CASEGSNQPQHF. The CDR3 DNA reads as TGTGCCAGCGAGGGTAGCAATCAGCCCCAGCATTTT.

The chain has TRBV10-1 and TRBJ1-3; D not certain. Between the trimmed V and J ends, which lost 0 bases and 4 bases, there was a span of 7 bases. Germline V gene sequence: CDR1 WNHNN, CDR2 SYGVQD (reference sequence). CDR3 length: 14 residues. The CDR3 loop is CASSESNRGNTIYF. The DNA for the CDR3 is TGCGCCAGCAGTGAGTCGAATAGAGGAAACACCATATATTTT.

The genes are TRBV18 and TRBJ1-4; a weak D match, TRBD1 (5 bases). From germline, CDR1 is KGHSH and CDR2 LQKENI. V was clipped by 3 bases and J by 2 bases, with 7 bases between them. This CDR3 is 14 amino acids long. CDR3 protein: CASSPGGTNEKLFF. The CDR3 DNA follows: TGTGCCAGCTCACCCGGGGGGACTAATGAAAAACTGTTTTTT.

The chain uses TRBV2 and TRBJ2-1, with D possibly matching TRBD1 (7 bases). This CDR3 is 15 amino acids long. V was shortened by 6 bases and J by 0 bases, with 12 bases between the two germline ends. Germline V gene data show CDR1 as SNHLY and CDR2 as FYNNEI. The CDR3 spells CASRTGRSSYNEQFF. CDR3 in DNA: TGTGCCAGCAGGACAGGGAGGAGCTCCTACAATGAGCAGTTCTTC.

This chain joins TRBV4-1 and TRBJ2-1, with TRBD2 identical over 8 bases. The CDR3 sequence is 16 residues long. CDR1 and CDR2 (germline): MGHRA, YSYEKL. The V gene end was trimmed by 0 bases and the J gene end by 4 bases; junction bases not matched to a gene: 5. CDR3 residues: CASSQDPAGAYNEQFF. As DNA, the CDR3 is TGCGCCAGCAGCCAAGATCCAGCGGGGGCATACAATGAGCAGTTCTTC.

The CDR3 sequence: CATSQGGYGYTF. CDR3 coding DNA: TGTGCCACCAGCCAGGGGGGCTATGGCTACACCTTC. This chain joins TRBV15 and TRBJ1-2; 7 nucleotides agree with TRBD1. V was pared by 5 bases and J by 4 bases, with 1 base of the junction left unmatched. The CDR3 length is 12 residues. From germline, CDR1 is LNHNV and CDR2 YYDKDF (reference sequence).

Only one count was recorded for this clone. CDR3 bases: TGTGCCAGCAGCTTAGGGCTCCAGCGACTCTCGCGCTCCTACGAGCAGTACTTC. It specifies CASSLGLQRLSRSYEQYF. The J gene is TRBJ2-7, the V gene TRBV13; D not resolved. Trimming stripped 0 bases from V and 0 bases from J, with 18 bases between. This CDR3 is built from 18 residues. Germline CDR1 PRHDT, CDR2 FYEKMQ (reference sequence).

The chain links TRBV19 to TRBJ2-4, with D possibly being TRBD2 (6 bases). Germline CDR1 reads LNHDA; CDR2 reads SQIVND (reference sequence). This CDR3 comprises 15 residues. The V end lost 3 bases, the J end lost 8 bases, and 17 bases lay between the germline ends. The CDR3 DNA reads as TGTGCCAGTAGTATTGGAGGGGTTACACAGGACATTCAGTACTTC. Translation gives CASSIGGVTQDIQYF.

The rearrangement uses TRBV11-3 and TRBJ2-7, with 9 bases that match TRBD1. V lost 6 bases, J lost 3 bases, and 12 bases stayed unmatched. The CDR3 consists of 16 residues. From germline, CDR1 is SGHNT and CDR2 YENEEA. The CDR3 DNA reads TGTGCCAGCAGAAGATCTACAGGGGGCCCCCTCTACGAGCAGTACTTC. This gives the protein CASRRSTGGPLYEQYF.

The chain carries TRBV28 and TRBJ1-2; maybe TRBD1 (6 bases). Germline values: CDR1 MDHEN, CDR2 SYDVKM. The ends were cut back, 4 bases at V and 7 bases at J, with 10 bases in the middle. This CDR3 has 12 residues. CDR3 nucleotide sequence: TGTGCCAGCAGTTCAGGGGCGAGTGGCTACACCTTC. As protein: CASSSGASGYTF.

V gene TRBV5-8 combines with J gene TRBJ2-7, with TRBD2 matching 7 bases. V shed 1 base and J 5 bases; nucleotides not matched to a gene: 6. The CDR3 loop spans 14 amino acids. Germline V CDR1 and CDR2: SGHTS, YDEGEE. Here the CDR3 reads CASSLSLADHEQYF. The DNA for the CDR3 is TGTGCCAGCAGCTTGTCGCTAGCGGACCACGAGCAGTACTTC.

This chain connects TRBV6-5 to TRBJ1-2, with 8 bases fitting TRBD1. The trim removed 9 bases at V and 4 bases at J, leaving 7 bases unmatched. CDR3 length: 13 amino acids. Germline CDR1 MNHEY, CDR2 SVGAGI. The CDR3, as DNA: TGTGCCAGTTCTCCAGGGGGCGGCTATGGCTACACCTTC. Amino acids: CASSPGGGYGYTF.

The V and J genes are TRBV5-4 and TRBJ1-2; possible D gene TRBD1, 6 bases. The CDR3 sequence is 14 residues long. Per the germline V gene, CDR1 is SGHNT and CDR2 is YYREEE (reference sequence). Trimming took 4 bases from V and 5 from J, leaving 15 bases between them. The CDR3 protein is CASSPGQGPYGYTF. The CDR3 bases are TGTGCCAGCAGCCCCGGGCAGGGGCCTTATGGCTACACCTTC.

The chain links TRBV9 to TRBJ2-2; TRBD1 agrees at 7 bases. The CDR3 loop spans 18 amino acids. The V segment lost 4 bases and the J segment 0 bases; nucleotides outside the gene matches: 12. In germline, CDR1 is SGDLS, CDR2 YYNGEE. CDR3 sequence (DNA): TGTGCCAGCAGCCCCTTAAAGAGACAGGGTACGAACACCGGGGAGCTGTTTTTT. Amino acids: CASSPLKRQGTNTGELFF.

The chain employs TRBV28 and TRBJ1-1, with TRBD1 identical over 7 bases. The CDR3 contains 11 residues. The V segment lost 4 bases and the J segment 11 bases; nucleotides outside the gene matches: 4. Germline V gene lookup returns CDR1 MDHEN and CDR2 SYDVKM. In nucleotides, the CDR3 is TGTGCCAGCAGTTCCGACAGGGTCGCTTTCTTT. Translated: CASSSDRVAFF.

The sample holds a few counts of this clone. CDR3 coding DNA: TGTGCCAGCCAGGAGGCTAACTATGGCTACACCTTC. This sequence encodes CASQEANYGYTF. J is TRBJ1-2 and V is TRBV28, with D uncertain. Looked up from germline, CDR1 is MDHEN and CDR2 is SYDVKM. CDR3 length: 12 residues. V was cut by 8 bases and J by 0 bases, with 7 bases left in between.

The chain carries TRBV19 and TRBJ1-1, with D hard to call. Between the trimmed V and J ends, which lost 5 bases and 0 bases, there was a span of 7 bases. The CDR3 sequence is 13 residues long. The germline CDR1 and CDR2 sequences are LNHDA and SQIVND (reference sequence). CDR3 residues: CASSYRVNTEAFF. CDR3 DNA: TGTGCCAGTAGTTATCGGGTGAACACTGAAGCTTTCTTT.

This rearrangement joins TRBV28 to TRBJ1-2; TRBD1 matches at 9 bases. CDR1 is MDHEN and CDR2 is SYDVKM in the germline V gene. This CDR3 contains 16 residues. V trimming: 1 base; J trimming: 7 bases; junction bases outside the gene matches: 10. CDR3: CASSLYPRQGVSGYTF. The CDR3 nucleotides are TGTGCCAGCAGTTTATACCCAAGACAGGGGGTCTCTGGCTACACCTTC.

The chain uses TRBV28 and TRBJ1-1; D is unclear. Germline V gene lookup returns CDR1 MDHEN and CDR2 SYDVKM. Deletions cut 3 bases from V and 2 bases from J, with 7 bases between. The CDR3 has 13 amino acids. This CDR3 reads CASSLPLNTEAFF. The CDR3 nucleotides read TGTGCCAGCAGTTTGCCCCTAAACACTGAAGCTTTCTTT.

The chain combines TRBV14 with TRBJ2-5; TRBD2 aligns across 9 bases. The CDR3 length is 17 residues. Germline assignment: CDR1 SGHDN and CDR2 FVKESK. Trimming cost V 1 base and J 2 bases; bases outside gene matches: 8. The CDR3 nucleotides are TGTGCCAGCAGCCAAGTGGGGACTAGCCGACTGCAAGAGACCCAGTACTTC. This translates into CASSQVGTSRLQETQYF.

This clone was seen a handful of times. This chain connects TRBV30 to TRBJ2-5; TRBD2 matches 10 bases. Germline lookup yields CDR1 GTSNPN and CDR2 SVGIG (reference sequence). Unmatched junction bases numbered 7, after V lost 4 bases and J lost 5 bases. This CDR3 contains 14 residues. CDR3 sequence (DNA): TGTGCCTGGAAACCTAGCGGGAGTAAGGAGACCCAGTACTTC. Amino acid sequence: CAWKPSGSKETQYF.

V usage is TRBV19 and J usage is TRBJ1-1, with D hard to call. V was shortened by 5 bases and J by 1 base, with 11 bases between the two germline ends. Germline CDR1 and CDR2: LNHDA and SQIVND (reference sequence). There are 14 residues in the CDR3. Here the CDR3 reads CASSVSQQNTEAFF. CDR3 coding DNA: TGTGCCAGTAGTGTGTCACAGCAGAACACTGAAGCTTTCTTT. The full variable domain, in which reference TRBV19 and TRBJ1-1 provide the parts outside the CDR3, is DGGITQSPKYLFRKEGQNVTLSCEQNLNHDAMYWYRQDPGQGLRLIYYSQIVNDFQKGDIAEGYSVSREKKESFPLTVTSAQKNPTAFYLCASSVSQQNTEAFFGQGTRLTVV.

The chain joins TRBV18 to TRBJ2-1; the match to TRBD2 covers 11 bases. The CDR3 sequence is 15 residues long. Losses at the gene ends were 3 bases for V and 7 bases for J; bases not matched to a gene: 5. The germline CDR1 and CDR2 sequences are KGHSH and LQKENI. In nucleotides, the CDR3 is TGTGCCAGCTCACCCTTTAGCGGGAGGGCTAATGAGCAGTTCTTC. It codes for CASSPFSGRANEQFF.